The 19 T cell receptor beta chains below all came from one sample that was sequenced in a study of CD8 T cells in Susac syndrome. With random hexamers, reverse transcription was performed on roughly 0.45 to 1 ug of RNA. MiXCR was run by TCRdb on the immunoSEQ multiplex PCR reads, yielding one entry per CDR3 protein. The sample consists of under 200,000 distinct CDR3 sequences, about 96% of them appearing once. Material: CD4+ T cells from PBMCs. The receptors originated from a human donor with Susac syndrome.

This chain joins TRBV29-1 and TRBJ1-2, with a tentative D call TRBD1 (6 bases). Germline V gives CDR1 SQVTM, CDR2 ANQGSEA. This CDR3 has 12 amino acids. Between the trimmed V and J ends, which lost 3 bases and 4 bases, there was a span of 9 bases. CDR3 region: CSVDTGSYGYTF. DNA for the CDR3: TGCAGCGTTGATACAGGGAGCTATGGCTACACCTTC. The variable domain in full, with the rest retrieved from reference TRBV29-1 and TRBJ1-2, is SAVISQKPSRDICQRGTSLTIQCQVDSQVTMMFWYRQQPGQSLTLIATANQGSEATYESGFVIDKFPISRPNLTFSTLTVSNMSPEDSSIYLCSVDTGSYGYTFGSGTRLTVV.

The chain links TRBV5-1 to TRBJ1-1; D possibly corresponds to TRBD1 (5 bases). Trimming removed 4 bases from V and 1 base from J, with 14 bases in between. Germline V gives CDR1 SGHRS, CDR2 YFSETQ. This CDR3 is built from 15 residues. CDR3: CASSAQVAKNTEAFF. CDR3 sequence (DNA): TGCGCCAGCAGCGCACAGGTAGCCAAGAACACTGAAGCTTTCTTT.

The genes are TRBV9 and TRBJ1-5; 7 bases match TRBD1. The CDR3 contains 14 residues. Per germline, CDR1 SGDLS and CDR2 YYNGEE. The V and J ends lost 0 bases and 5 bases, in that order; junction bases with no gene match: 2. The DNA for the CDR3 is TGTGCCAGCAGCGTAGGGGACAGTGATCAGCCCCAGCATTTT. Its protein product is CASSVGDSDQPQHF.

This clonotype was seen only once. One end of the junction is discordant with germline, which a read error may explain. The gene calls are TRBV15 and TRBJ1-1; D is perhaps TRBD1 (5 bases). The CDR3 loop spans 12 amino acids. Germline V gives CDR1 LNHNV, CDR2 YYDKDF (reference sequence). CDR3 DNA sequence: TGTGCCACCGGCAGGGTGGGCACTGAAGCTTTCTTT. This encodes CATGRVGTEAFF.

The count of this clonotype is one. The V and J genes are TRBV18 and TRBJ2-3; the match to TRBD1 covers 9 bases. V dropped 6 bases and J dropped 9; count of bases not matched to a gene: 10. Germline V gives CDR1 KGHSH, CDR2 LQKENI. The CDR3 runs to 14 residues. The CDR3 reads CASSAERTGETQYF. CDR3 nucleotides: TGTGCCAGCTCCGCAGAAAGGACAGGGGAAACGCAGTATTTT.

The chain recombines TRBV20-1 with TRBJ2-6; D is unclear. Germline CDR1 reads DFQATT; CDR2 reads SNEGSKA (reference sequence). This CDR3 is 16 amino acids long. The V gene lost 5 bases and the J gene lost 2 bases, with 16 bases spanning the gap. The CDR3 nucleotides are TGCAGTGCTCTCCTCCCCACAGTGCCTGGGGCCAACGTCCTGACTTTC. Residues: CSALLPTVPGANVLTF.

V is TRBV5-4 and J is TRBJ2-3, with D possibly being TRBD1 (6 bases). Per the germline V gene, CDR1 is SGHNT and CDR2 is YYREEE (reference sequence). V lost 3 bases and J 6 bases, leaving 14 bases between the germline ends. The CDR3 consists of 14 residues. Written as DNA, the CDR3 is TGTGCCAGCAGCTACACAACAGGGTTGGATACGCAGTATTTT. Residues: CASSYTTGLDTQYF.

This chain uses TRBV6-1 with TRBJ2-5, with TRBD2 identical over 12 bases. Germline V gene sequence: CDR1 MNHNS, CDR2 SASEGT. The length of the CDR3 is 17 residues. Trimming took 3 bases from V and 2 from J; bases not matched to a gene: 7. The CDR3 nucleotides are TGTGCCAGCAGTGAGTCGACTAGCGGGAGACCACAAGAGACCCAGTACTTC. It translates to CASSESTSGRPQETQYF.

The V call is TRBV6-2 or TRBV6-3, the J call TRBJ2-4, with TRBD1 identical over 7 bases. With 6 bases clipped from V and 4 bases from J, the junction kept 6 bases outside the gene matches. The CDR3 length is 14 residues. CDR1 and CDR2 (germline): MNHEY, SVGEGT. CDR3 nucleotides: TGTGCCAGCAGCCTGGGACAGCTAAAAAACATTCAGTACTTC. Translating it yields CASSLGQLKNIQYF.

This chain joins TRBV29-1 and TRBJ1-5; 8 bases fit TRBD1. The length of the CDR3 is 15 residues. Looked up from germline, CDR1 is SQVTM and CDR2 is ANQGSEA. The J segment lost 7 bases and the V segment lost 4 bases, leaving 12 bases of the junction unmatched. This CDR3 is CSVAPQGGVGQPQHF. CDR3 in DNA: TGCAGCGTTGCGCCACAGGGGGGGGTAGGGCAGCCCCAGCATTTT.

This rearrangement joins TRBV29-1 to TRBJ1-3; 8 nucleotides agree with TRBD1. The V gene's germline CDR1 is SQVTM and CDR2 ANQGSEA. This CDR3 contains 15 residues. Trimming at V came to 7 bases and at J to 3 bases, leaving 11 bases not matched to a gene. CDR3 DNA: TGCAGCGCCGGACAGGGAACGATTGATGGAAACACCATATATTTT. Residues: CSAGQGTIDGNTIYF.

The genes are TRBV5-4 and TRBJ1-5, with 9 positions matching TRBD1. Trimming at V came to 4 bases and at J to 5 bases, leaving 13 bases not matched to a gene. Germline V lookup: CDR1 SGHNT, CDR2 YYREEE (reference sequence). This CDR3 comprises 17 residues. The CDR3 reads CASSPWYRGRTDQPQHF. In nucleotides, the CDR3 is TGTGCCAGCAGCCCCTGGTACAGGGGGCGCACGGATCAGCCCCAGCATTTT.

This chain connects TRBV11-2 to TRBJ2-3; D gene unclear. Germline lookup yields CDR1 SGHAT and CDR2 FQNNGV. V lost 0 bases, J lost 0 bases, and 7 bases lay in between. There are 15 residues in the CDR3. The CDR3, as DNA: TGTGCCAGCAGCTTAGACTTGATAAGCACAGATACGCAGTATTTT. It encodes CASSLDLISTDTQYF.

A note on this clonotype: A junction end diverges from the germline sequence, so it may reflect a read error. The rearrangement links TRBV7-7 to TRBJ1-1; D remains unclear. Germline lookup yields CDR1 SSHAT and CDR2 FNYEAQ (reference sequence). CDR3 length: 13 residues. The chain's CDR3 is CASSVDTNTEAFF. The CDR3 bases are TGTGCTAGCAGCGTTGACACGAACACTGAAGCTTTCTTT.

Details on this clonotype: One junction end does not reproduce the germline sequence, and a read error may be involved. V gene TRBV7-2 combines with J gene TRBJ2-5; maybe TRBD2 (6 bases). The CDR3 contains 13 residues. CDR1 and CDR2 (germline): SGHTA, FQGNSA. DNA of the CDR3: TGTGCCAGCAGCTTAACTGGGGGGACCCCGATCGACTTC. Translation: CASSLTGGTPIDF.

The chain joins TRBV12-3 or TRBV12-4 to TRBJ2-5; 7 bases match TRBD1. The CDR3 has 13 amino acids. Trimming removed 6 bases from V and 5 bases from J; junction bases left unmatched: 6. DNA of the CDR3: TGTGCCAGCAGATCCACAGGGGTTGAGACCCAGTACTTC. It yields the protein CASRSTGVETQYF.

The genes are TRBV20-1 and TRBJ2-7; 11 bases line up with TRBD2. This CDR3 is built from 13 residues. J lost 7 bases, V lost 5 bases, and 7 bases had no gene match. The germline V gene encodes CDR1 DFQATT and CDR2 SNEGSKA (reference sequence). In DNA form, the CDR3 reads TGCAGTGCTGGTGTAGCGGGAGGGTGGGAGCAGTACTTC. It yields the protein CSAGVAGGWEQYF.

The chain links TRBV15 to TRBJ2-2; D is unresolved. The V gene lost 6 bases and the J gene lost 2 bases, with 13 bases spanning the gap. Germline loops: CDR1 LNHNV, CDR2 YYDKDF (reference sequence). The CDR3 is 15 residues long. Written as DNA, the CDR3 is TGTGCCACCAGGACAAAAGGCCCTAACACCGGGGAGCTGTTTTTT. This gives the protein CATRTKGPNTGELFF.

The chain employs TRBV29-1 and TRBJ2-1; 7 nucleotides agree with TRBD1. Germline CDR1 SQVTM, CDR2 ANQGSEA. There are 11 residues in the CDR3. V shed 5 bases and J 9 bases; nucleotides not matched to a gene: 4. The CDR3 region has the DNA TGCAGCGTTCGGTCAGGGGGTGAGCAGTTCTTC. This codes for CSVRSGGEQFF.